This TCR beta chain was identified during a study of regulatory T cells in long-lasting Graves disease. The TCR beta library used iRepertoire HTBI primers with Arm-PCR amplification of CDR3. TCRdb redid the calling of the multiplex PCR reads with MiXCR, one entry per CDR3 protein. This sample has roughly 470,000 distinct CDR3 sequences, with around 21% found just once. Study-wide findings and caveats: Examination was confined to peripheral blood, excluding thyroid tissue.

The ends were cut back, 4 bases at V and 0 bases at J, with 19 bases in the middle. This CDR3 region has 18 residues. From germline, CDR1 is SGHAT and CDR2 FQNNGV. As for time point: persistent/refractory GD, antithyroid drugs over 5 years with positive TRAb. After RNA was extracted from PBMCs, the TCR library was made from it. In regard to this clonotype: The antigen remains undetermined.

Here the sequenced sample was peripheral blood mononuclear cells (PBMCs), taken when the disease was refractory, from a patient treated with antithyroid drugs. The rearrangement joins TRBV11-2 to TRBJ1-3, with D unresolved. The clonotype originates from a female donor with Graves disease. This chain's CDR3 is CASSSVIRSLISGNTIYF. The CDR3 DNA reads TGTGCCAGCAGCTCCGTAATCCGGTCCCTCATCTCTGGAAACACCATATATTTT. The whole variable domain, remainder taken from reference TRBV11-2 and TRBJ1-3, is EAGVAQSPRYKIIEKRQSVAFWCNPISGHATLYWYQQILGQGPKLLIQFQNNGVVDDSQLPKDRFSAERLKGVDSTLKIQPAKLEDSAVYLCASSSVIRSLISGNTIYFGEGSWLTVV.